This T cell receptor (beta chain) was sequenced in a study of human T cells and chemical hapten exposure. Findings and limits, study-wide: PT1 expanded TCR counts correlated positively with patch test score. DPC sensitization left the count of TCRs above 1 in 1000 unchanged.

Time point defined: patch test 2, 6 weeks after DPC sensitization. Stated treatment: therapeutic diphenylcyclopropenone sensitization with weekly scalp DPC. Only after blood had been drawn was each patch test applied. What the library attached to individual cDNA molecules were unique molecular identifiers. TCRdb processed the RACE reads anew with MiXCR; each CDR3 protein has one entry. The table has some 44,000 distinct CDR3 sequences, just under 9% seen once; the top ten hold about 15%. This clonotype was seen ten or more times. Antigen: not known. Germline lookup yields CDR1 SGHNT and CDR2 YYREEE (reference sequence). V was cut by 3 bases and J by 2 bases, with 4 bases left in between. The CDR3 contains 12 residues.

Material: whole blood, obtained in connection with sensitization to the hapten diphenylcyclopropenone (DPC). The clonotype originates from a woman in her thirties or forties with alopecia areata. Some clones in this sample may be carry-over from other donors' samples. V is TRBV5-4 and J is TRBJ2-3; D not certain. CDR3 nucleotide sequence: TGTGCCAGCAGCTCTTACACAGATACGCAGTATTTT. Residues: CASSSYTDTQYF.